Detailed here is one T cell receptor beta chain. Antigen unknown. MiXCR, run by TCRdb on the 5' RACE reads, gives a single entry per CDR3 protein. The sample consists of about 200,000 distinct CDR3 sequences, approximately 10% of them appearing once. This specimen comes from a study of T-cell memory formation after mild COVID-19. Points from the study as a whole: Contracting clones from day 15 to 85 showed balanced CD4/CD8; later expanders favored CD4+. Memory cells collected pre-infection included some clones that later responded, suggesting cross-reactive memory joined.

Sequencing was done on a sample of PBMCs or a T cell subset sorted from them (not recorded which). This receptor was taken from a man aged 18 to 30 who had mild COVID-19 (a few samples of this study predate the infection). Cell type and time point are not known.

The CDR3 is CASRLGWDEQFF. The CDR3, as DNA: TGTGCCAGCAGGTTGGGGTGGGATGAGCAGTTCTTC. The rearrangement joins TRBV12-3 or TRBV12-4 to TRBJ2-1; D unclear. This CDR3 spans 12 amino acids. The V end lost 6 bases, the J end lost 8 bases, and 11 bases lay between the germline ends.